Described below is a single T cell receptor beta chain sequence and its context. Its antigen is unidentified. This record belongs to a study of T cell responses to AZD1222 COVID-19 vaccine. For the study at large: Analysis merged second doses at about 4 or about 12 weeks.

Findings of the study overall: Sampled repertoires all dated from after the peak T cell response. Donor demographics were predominantly white British with a female majority; clonal diversity may be underestimated.

The repertoire was sequenced with immunoSEQ multiplex PCR; TCRdb's copy has only in-frame clones and lacks some. Found here are more than 140,000 clones, 88% of them singletons; the top ten hold around 2%. Material: peripheral blood, obtained on day 0 of AZD1222 vaccination. The receptor was derived from an adult in good health.

The CDR3 region has the DNA TGTGCCAGCAGCGTCCAGGGGAGCACCACAGATACGCAGTATTTT. Translating it yields CASSVQGSTTDTQYF. This chain joins TRBV9 and TRBJ2-3, with D maybe TRBD1 (6 bases). Germline V gene data show CDR1 as SGDLS and CDR2 as YYNGEE. The CDR3 extends over 15 amino acids. V was cut by 2 bases and J by 2 bases, with 12 bases left in between.